The 31 T cell receptor beta chains given below trace back to one sample, sequenced in a study of blood T cell repertoires in COVID-19. The data were produced by immunoSEQ multiplex PCR, yet TCRdb's version contains in-frame clones alone and is incomplete. Of under 250,000 clones listed, around 90% are singletons. The source material was PBMCs or T cells enriched from blood (not recorded which). These receptor sequences come from a young man who had recovered from COVID-19.

The gene calls are TRBV5-7 and TRBJ2-3; 11 bases align to TRBD2. TRBV5-7 is noted as an ORF with a role that remains uncertain. Trimming at V came to 3 bases and at J to 2 bases, leaving 2 bases not matched to a gene. The CDR3 spans 15 residues. The CDR3 here is CASSCSGGATDTQYF. For the CDR3, the DNA is TGTGCCAGCAGCTGTAGCGGGGGGGCCACAGATACGCAGTATTTT.

This chain uses TRBV3-1 (or the pseudogene TRBV3-2) with TRBJ2-7; 8 positions agree with TRBD1. V dropped 4 bases and J dropped 0; count of bases not matched to a gene: 5. The CDR3 runs to 15 residues. Germline values: CDR1 LGHDT, CDR2 YNNKEL (reference sequence). The CDR3 region has the DNA TGTGCCAGCAGCCGGACAGGGCTTAGCTCCTACGAGCAGTACTTC. The encoded protein is CASSRTGLSSYEQYF.

The chain couples TRBV5-1 to TRBJ1-4; D unresolved. The CDR3 sequence is 14 residues long. Trimming left V 0 bases short and J 4 bases short, with 7 bases between. Germline V gene sequence: CDR1 SGHRS, CDR2 YFSETQ. The CDR3 nucleotides are TGCGCCAGCAGCTTGGACAGCCTTAATGAAAAACTGTTTTTT. Residues: CASSLDSLNEKLFF.

The rearrangement links TRBV7-2 to TRBJ2-7; D not resolved. This CDR3 comprises 13 residues. In germline, CDR1 is SGHTA, CDR2 FQGNSA. With 1 base removed from V and 5 bases from J, the gap between germline ends came to 9 bases. DNA of the CDR3: TGTGCCAGCAGCTTAGGCCCCAACAACGAGCAGTACTTC. Its translation is CASSLGPNNEQYF. Full variable domain (outside the CDR3, taken from reference TRBV7-2 and TRBJ2-7): GAGVSQSPSNKVTEKGKDVELRCDPISGHTALYWYRQSLGQGLEFLIYFQGNSAPDKSGLPSDRFSAERTGGSVSTLTIQRTQQEDSAVYLCASSLGPNNEQYFGPGTRLTVT.

This rearrangement joins TRBV2 to TRBJ2-2, with D possibly matching TRBD2 (6 bases). The CDR3 extends over 15 amino acids. Trimming took 6 bases from V and 6 from J, leaving 17 bases between them. The germline V gene encodes CDR1 SNHLY and CDR2 FYNNEI. The CDR3 DNA sequence: TGTGCCAGCAGGTTGACTAGTGGGCCCGCCGGGGAGCTGTTTTTT. It codes for CASRLTSGPAGELFF.

The rearrangement links TRBV11-2 to TRBJ2-5; D may be TRBD2 (7 bases). Trimming took off 5 bases at V and 5 bases at J, with 15 bases between the two ends. Germline V gives CDR1 SGHAT, CDR2 FQNNGV. This CDR3 has 14 amino acids. This CDR3 reads CASSPAGGRETQYF. Here the CDR3 DNA reads TGTGCCAGCAGCCCAGCCGGGGGGCGGGAGACCCAGTACTTC.

The V gene is TRBV9, the J gene TRBJ2-3, with a weak D call TRBD2 (7 bases). The CDR3 length is 15 residues. The V end was cut by 5 bases, the J end by 6 bases, with 19 bases between. Per the germline V gene, CDR1 is SGDLS and CDR2 is YYNGEE. CDR3 amino acids: CASRSPGGATDTQYF. CDR3 in DNA: TGTGCCAGCAGATCCCCTGGGGGGGCCACTGATACGCAGTATTTT.

This clone was detected a few times. The chain combines TRBV10-1 with TRBJ2-3, with a weak D call TRBD2 (6 bases). CDR1 is WNHNN, CDR2 SYGVQD, per germline (reference sequence). Deletions cut 6 bases from V and 5 bases from J, with 15 bases between. The CDR3 is 14 amino acids. The CDR3 reads CASSAPTSLDTQYF. The CDR3 DNA follows: TGCGCCAGCAGCGCGCCGACTAGTTTAGATACGCAGTATTTT.

In its sample, this clone was seen once. This chain joins TRBV11-2 and TRBJ1-1, with D hard to call. Trimming pared 4 bases from V and 0 bases from J, leaving 12 bases between. The CDR3 contains 15 residues. Germline V gene sequence: CDR1 SGHAT, CDR2 FQNNGV. The chain's CDR3 is CASSSFGVVNTEAFF. In DNA form, the CDR3 reads TGTGCCAGCAGCTCCTTCGGGGTAGTGAACACTGAAGCTTTCTTT.

The chain recombines TRBV28 with TRBJ2-7; the match to TRBD1 covers 8 bases. The J segment lost 6 bases and the V segment lost 6 bases, leaving 4 bases of the junction unmatched. This CDR3 spans 12 amino acids. Germline CDR1 reads MDHEN; CDR2 reads SYDVKM. The CDR3 sequence is CASRRTGLEQYF. The CDR3 DNA sequence: TGTGCCAGCAGGCGGACAGGGCTCGAGCAGTACTTC.

The chain is built from TRBV7-9 and TRBJ1-4, with 9 nucleotides matching TRBD1. The CDR3 contains 14 residues. V trimming: 5 bases; J trimming: 7 bases; junction bases outside the gene matches: 5. The germline V gene has CDR1 SEHNR and CDR2 FQNEAQ (reference sequence). The CDR3 protein is CASSTGTGLEKLFF. The CDR3 nucleotides are TGTGCCAGCAGCACCGGGACAGGGCTTGAAAAACTGTTTTTT.

The chain uses TRBV7-2 and TRBJ1-3; D not certain. V shed 5 bases and J shed 2 bases, with 13 bases lying between them. Germline CDR1 SGHTA, CDR2 FQGNSA. The CDR3 spans 15 residues. The CDR3 DNA is TGTGCCAGCAGCAAGGCGCGAGGCGCTGGAAACACCATATATTTT. Translation: CASSKARGAGNTIYF.

The chain joins TRBV15 to TRBJ1-2; weak D call: TRBD1 (6 bases). V dropped 5 bases and J dropped 3 bases, with 16 bases sitting between them. Germline assignment: CDR1 LNHNV and CDR2 YYDKDF (reference sequence). The CDR3 extends over 15 amino acids. CDR3 sequence (DNA): TGTGCCACCAGCTCTAGGGGGGGATTTTACTATGGCTACACCTTC. It specifies CATSSRGGFYYGYTF. The entire variable domain, with the rest obtained from reference TRBV15 and TRBJ1-2, is as follows: DAMVIQNPRYQVTQFGKPVTLSCSQTLNHNVMYWYQQKSSQAPKLLFHYYDKDFNNEADTPDNFQSRRPNTSFCFLDIRSPGLGDTAMYLCATSSRGGFYYGYTFGSGTRLTVV.

Comment on this clone: The same CDR3 arises from other DNA sequences in this sample as well. V and J are TRBV18 and TRBJ1-2; tentatively, D is TRBD1 (5 bases). V was shortened by 1 base and J by 2 bases, with 8 bases between the two germline ends. Germline-derived CDR1 and CDR2 are KGHSH and LQKENI. The CDR3 runs to 14 residues. The CDR3 DNA sequence: TGTGCCAGCTCACCACGTGACAGCAACTATGGCTACACCTTC. Translation gives CASSPRDSNYGYTF. Variable domain in full (rest from reference TRBV18 and TRBJ1-2): NAGVMQNPRHLVRRRGQEARLRCSPMKGHSHVYWYRQLPEEGLKFMVYLQKENIIDESGMPKERFSAEFPKEGPSILRIQQVVRGDSAAYFCASSPRDSNYGYTFGSGTRLTVV.

This clone has just one count. The J gene is TRBJ2-3, the V gene TRBV27, with D maybe TRBD2 (6 bases). V was clipped by 2 bases and J by 0 bases, with 9 bases between them. The CDR3 consists of 15 residues. Germline V gene data show CDR1 as MNHEY and CDR2 as SMNVEV (reference sequence). CDR3 in DNA: TGTGCCAGCAGTTTAAGGAGGGCAAGCACAGATACGCAGTATTTT. Translation gives CASSLRRASTDTQYF.

As concerns this clone: Other DNA variants within this sample encode the same CDR3. The V gene is TRBV7-2, the J gene TRBJ1-1, with D perhaps TRBD1 (5 bases). The germline V gene has CDR1 SGHTA and CDR2 FQGNSA. The V end lost 3 bases, the J end lost 2 bases, and 7 bases lay between the germline ends. The CDR3 covers 13 residues. For the CDR3, the DNA is TGTGCCAGCAGCTTGCAGGGCAACACTGAAGCTTTCTTT. Translating it yields CASSLQGNTEAFF.

The chain combines TRBV24-1 with TRBJ2-3, with 8 bases fitting TRBD2. Germline CDR1 reads KGHDR; CDR2 reads SFDVKD. CDR3 length equals 15 residues. With V trimmed by 3 bases and J by 6 bases, 7 bases remained unmatched. The CDR3 loop is CATSDPGGGPDTQYF. The CDR3 nucleotides are TGTGCCACCAGTGATCCTGGCGGGGGGCCTGATACGCAGTATTTT.

The chain uses TRBV4-1 and TRBJ2-7, with TRBD2 as a possible D gene (6 bases). Germline CDR1 is MGHRA and CDR2 is YSYEKL. This CDR3 is built from 18 residues. V was clipped by 0 bases and J by 3 bases, with 21 bases between them. The CDR3 sequence is CASSQDPPAGLQHYEQYF. Written as DNA, the CDR3 is TGCGCCAGCAGCCAAGACCCCCCCGCGGGGCTTCAGCACTACGAGCAGTACTTC.

The chain is built from TRBV28 and TRBJ1-1; D may be TRBD1 (6 bases). The CDR3 is made up of 14 amino acids. V was shortened by 2 bases and J by 5 bases, with 12 bases between the two germline ends. Looked up from germline, CDR1 is MDHEN and CDR2 is SYDVKM. The CDR3 spells CASSLASQGTEAFF. In DNA form, the CDR3 reads TGTGCCAGCAGTTTAGCGTCCCAGGGGACTGAAGCTTTCTTT.

The chain joins TRBV12-3 or TRBV12-4 to TRBJ1-1; a weak D match, TRBD1 (5 bases). CDR3 length equals 10 residues. Between the trimmed V and J ends, which lost 8 bases and 11 bases, there was a span of 12 bases. The DNA of the CDR3 is TGTGCCAGCTCTCAGGGTTCGGCTTTCTTT. It translates to CASSQGSAFF.

This sequence joins TRBV29-1 and TRBJ1-2; perhaps TRBD1 as D (5 bases). Germline V gives CDR1 SQVTM, CDR2 ANQGSEA. This CDR3 has 12 residues. V was pared by 4 bases and J by 4 bases, with 10 bases between. CDR3: CSVVSGAYGYTF. CDR3 nucleotide sequence: TGCAGCGTTGTGTCTGGGGCCTATGGCTACACCTTC.

The chain links TRBV5-1 to TRBJ1-2; tentative D call: TRBD1 (5 bases). Germline CDR1 SGHRS, CDR2 YFSETQ. The V end was cut by 0 bases, the J end by 1 base, with 16 bases between. The CDR3 loop spans 17 amino acids. The CDR3 DNA sequence: TGCGCCAGCAGCTTGGGGGGCCTCGAAGCGAATAACTATGGCTACACCTTC. Its protein is CASSLGGLEANNYGYTF.

The chain links TRBV15 to TRBJ2-1, with D possibly being TRBD2 (6 bases). Germline-derived CDR1 and CDR2 are LNHNV and YYDKDF (reference sequence). Trimming left V 0 bases short and J 4 bases short, with 16 bases between. The CDR3 has 17 amino acids. The chain's CDR3 is CATSRDRRVRPYNEQFF. As DNA, the CDR3 is TGTGCCACCAGCAGAGATCGGAGGGTTCGGCCGTACAATGAGCAGTTCTTC.

The rearrangement uses TRBV19 and TRBJ2-7; 9 bases match TRBD1. After removal of 4 bases from V and 1 base from J, the junction contained 5 bases not matched to a gene. The germline V gene has CDR1 LNHDA and CDR2 SQIVND (reference sequence). CDR3 size: 15 residues. The CDR3 DNA reads as TGTGCCAGTAGTAAGGGACAGGGTAGGTCCTACGAGCAGTACTTC. Translated: CASSKGQGRSYEQYF.

This clone was seen once. This chain links TRBV11-2 with TRBJ1-3; D unresolved. This CDR3 has 14 residues. Trimming left V 5 bases short and J 0 bases short, with 8 bases between. CDR1 and CDR2 (germline): SGHAT, FQNNGV. The CDR3 spells CASSPRSSGNTIYF. The CDR3, as DNA: TGTGCCAGCAGCCCCCGCAGCTCTGGAAACACCATATATTTT.

This clone was found a few times. This chain connects TRBV29-1 to TRBJ1-2; 7 bases line up with TRBD1. Looked up from germline, CDR1 is SQVTM and CDR2 is ANQGSEA. Trimming at V came to 4 bases and at J to 4 bases, leaving 3 bases not matched to a gene. The CDR3 sequence is 12 residues long. This CDR3 is CSVAGTVYGYTF. Written as DNA, the CDR3 is TGCAGCGTTGCCGGGACAGTCTATGGCTACACCTTC.

This chain links TRBV5-6 with TRBJ1-5, with D possibly being TRBD1 (5 bases). Between the trimmed V and J ends, which lost 1 base and 6 bases, there was a span of 11 bases. CDR3 length equals 14 residues. In germline, CDR1 is SGHDT, CDR2 YYEEEE. CDR3 amino acids: CASSLWGGGQPQHF. The CDR3 DNA is TGTGCCAGCAGCTTGTGGGGGGGAGGTCAGCCCCAGCATTTT.

This chain joins TRBV6-5 and TRBJ1-1; tentatively, D is TRBD1 (6 bases). CDR1 and CDR2 (germline): MNHEY, SVGAGI. There are 13 residues in the CDR3. Trimming shortened V by 7 bases and J by 4 bases, and 13 bases separated the two germline ends. This CDR3 is CASTKGGGTEAFF. The CDR3 DNA follows: TGTGCCAGCACCAAGGGGGGGGGCACTGAAGCTTTCTTT.

This clone was seen only once. The rearrangement links TRBV2 to TRBJ1-2; D is ambiguous. The germline V and J ends were trimmed by 0 bases and 3 bases, with 17 bases remaining between them. Germline CDR1 is SNHLY and CDR2 is FYNNEI. The CDR3 loop spans 17 amino acids. The CDR3 is CASSEAWWAGGHYGYTF. The CDR3 nucleotides are TGTGCCAGCAGTGAAGCGTGGTGGGCAGGAGGACACTATGGCTACACCTTC.

The chain joins TRBV7-2 to TRBJ1-2; 10 positions match TRBD1. CDR1 and CDR2 (germline): SGHTA, FQGNSA. The CDR3 is 14 amino acids. V lost 2 bases, J lost 6 bases, and 3 bases stayed unmatched. CDR3 region: CASSLMGTGDGYTF. In nucleotides, the CDR3 is TGTGCCAGCAGCTTAATGGGGACAGGGGATGGCTACACCTTC.

The V call is TRBV6-5, the J call TRBJ1-2; TRBD1 might be the D (6 bases). The CDR3 has 13 residues. Per germline, CDR1 MNHEY and CDR2 SVGAGI. V lost 11 bases and J 4 bases, leaving 17 bases between the germline ends. The chain's CDR3 is CASRRGAPYGYTF. The CDR3 region has the DNA TGTGCCTCCCGACGGGGGGCTCCCTATGGCTACACCTTC.